The TCR beta chain described here comes from a study of blood T cells in healthy people across ages. Study results and caveats: Versus aged donors, long-lived donors had higher diversity and more naive CD4+ cells. Samples with more naive T cells showed higher observed beta diversity.

A remark on this clonotype: The antigen remains unidentified.

Total RNA, at least 6 micrograms per sample, was extracted from PBMCs. Alongside a J-beta primer mix, a sample-barcoded 5' primer served in a second PCR lasting about 7 to 12 cycles. Each CDR3 protein gets one entry after TCRdb re-called the 5' RACE reads with MiXCR. The repertoire has roughly 1.4 million distinct CDR3 sequences, roughly 64% of them found once; the top ten carry 5.5% to 8%. Sequences were obtained from blood. This sequence was found in a man aged 18 to 29 in good health.

The CDR3 sequence is CSAGGLARTGELFF. CDR3 in DNA: TGCAGTGCCGGGGGACTAGCGCGCACCGGGGAGCTGTTTTTT. The chain links TRBV20-1 to TRBJ2-2, with 10 nucleotides matching TRBD2. Per germline, CDR1 DFQATT and CDR2 SNEGSKA (reference sequence). The trim removed 6 bases at V and 4 bases at J, leaving 5 bases unmatched. The CDR3 spans 14 residues.